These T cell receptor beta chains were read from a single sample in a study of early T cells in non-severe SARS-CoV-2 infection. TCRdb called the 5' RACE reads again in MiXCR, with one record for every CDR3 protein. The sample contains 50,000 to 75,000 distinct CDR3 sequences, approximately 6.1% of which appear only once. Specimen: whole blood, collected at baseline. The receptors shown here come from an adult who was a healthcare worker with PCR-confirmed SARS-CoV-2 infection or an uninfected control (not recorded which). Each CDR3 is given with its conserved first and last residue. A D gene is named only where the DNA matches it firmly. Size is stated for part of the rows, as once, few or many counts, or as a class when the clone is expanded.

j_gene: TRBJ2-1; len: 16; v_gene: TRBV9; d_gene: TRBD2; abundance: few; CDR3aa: CASSVGGGRAGNEQFF; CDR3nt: TGTGCCAGCAGCGTAGGAGGCGGGAGGGCCGGGAATGAGCAGTTCTTC
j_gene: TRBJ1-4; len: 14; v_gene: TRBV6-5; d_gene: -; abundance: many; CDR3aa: CASRPHRTNEKLFF; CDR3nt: TGTGCCAGCAGACCACACAGGACTAATGAAAAACTGTTTTTT
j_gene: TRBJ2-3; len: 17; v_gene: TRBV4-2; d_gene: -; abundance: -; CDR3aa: CASSLGEGRSGADTQYF; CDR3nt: TGTGCCAGCAGCCTGGGAGAGGGACGGTCCGGGGCAGATACGCAGTATTTT
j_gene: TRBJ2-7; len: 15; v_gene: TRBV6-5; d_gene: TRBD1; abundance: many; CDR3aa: CASRVLGTGMGEQYF; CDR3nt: TGTGCCAGCAGGGTCTTGGGGACAGGGATGGGCGAGCAGTACTTC
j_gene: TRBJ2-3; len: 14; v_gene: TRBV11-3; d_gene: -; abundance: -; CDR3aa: CASSFGGSTDTQYF; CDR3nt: TGTGCCAGCAGCTTTGGCGGAAGCACAGATACGCAGTATTTT
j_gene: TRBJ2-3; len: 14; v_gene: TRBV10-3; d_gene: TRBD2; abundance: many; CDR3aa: CATRTSGREDTQYF; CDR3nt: TGTGCCACCCGGACTAGCGGGAGAGAAGATACGCAGTATTTT
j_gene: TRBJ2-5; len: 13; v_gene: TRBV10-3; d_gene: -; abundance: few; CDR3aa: CAIRQAARETQYF; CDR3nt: TGTGCCATCCGACAGGCGGCTCGAGAGACCCAGTACTTC
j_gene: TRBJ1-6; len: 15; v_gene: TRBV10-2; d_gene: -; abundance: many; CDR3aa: CASNERQVGNSPLHF; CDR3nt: TGCGCCAGCAACGAAAGACAAGTCGGGAATTCACCCCTCCACTTT
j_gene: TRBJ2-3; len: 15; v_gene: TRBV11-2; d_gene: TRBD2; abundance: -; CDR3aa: CASSRGLANTDTQYF; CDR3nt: TGTGCCAGCAGCCGGGGACTAGCTAACACAGATACGCAGTATTTT
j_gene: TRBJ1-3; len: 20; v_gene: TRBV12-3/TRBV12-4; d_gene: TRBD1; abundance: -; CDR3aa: CASLTLLPDRGSLSGNTIYF; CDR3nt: TGTGCCAGCCTGACTTTACTACCGGACAGGGGGTCTCTCTCTGGAAACACCATATATTTT
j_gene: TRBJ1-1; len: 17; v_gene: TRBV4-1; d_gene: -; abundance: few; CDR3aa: CASSPDQQLVMNTEAFF; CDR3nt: TGCGCCAGCAGCCCCGACCAACAGTTAGTCATGAACACTGAAGCTTTCTTT
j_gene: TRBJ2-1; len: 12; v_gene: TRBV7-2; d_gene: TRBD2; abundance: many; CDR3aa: CASSRGLARQFF; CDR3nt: TGTGCCAGCAGCCGGGGACTAGCCCGGCAGTTCTTC
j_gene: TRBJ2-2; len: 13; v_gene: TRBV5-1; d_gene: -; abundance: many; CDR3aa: CASSTELTGELFF; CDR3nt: TGCGCCAGCAGTACGGAGCTCACCGGGGAGCTGTTTTTT
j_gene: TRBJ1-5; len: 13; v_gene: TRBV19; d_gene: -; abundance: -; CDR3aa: CASSFGDDQPQHF; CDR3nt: TGTGCCAGTAGTTTCGGGGACGATCAGCCCCAGCATTTT
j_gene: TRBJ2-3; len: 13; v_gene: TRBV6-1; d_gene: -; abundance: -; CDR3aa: CASIRAGRDTQYF; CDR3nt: TGTGCCAGCATCAGGGCGGGCCGAGATACGCAGTATTTT
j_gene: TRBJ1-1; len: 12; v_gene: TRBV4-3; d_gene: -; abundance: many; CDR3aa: CASSQGPTEAFF; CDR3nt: TGCGCCAGCAGCCAAGGTCCCACTGAAGCTTTCTTT
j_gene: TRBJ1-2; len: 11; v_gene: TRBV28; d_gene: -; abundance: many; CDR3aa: CASRRDYGYTF; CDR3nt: TGTGCCAGCAGGCGAGACTATGGCTACACCTTC
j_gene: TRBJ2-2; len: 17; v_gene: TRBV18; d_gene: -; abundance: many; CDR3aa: CASSLWDRGTNTGELFF; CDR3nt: TGTGCCAGCTCACTGTGGGACCGGGGGACGAACACCGGGGAGCTGTTTTTT
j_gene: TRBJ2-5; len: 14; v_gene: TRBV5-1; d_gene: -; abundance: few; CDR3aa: CASSLFGGEETQYF; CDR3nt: TGCGCCAGCAGCTTGTTCGGCGGCGAAGAGACCCAGTACTTC
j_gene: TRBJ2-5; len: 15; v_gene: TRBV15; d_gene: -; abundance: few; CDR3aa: CATSKSPGQQETQYF; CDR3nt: TGTGCCACCAGCAAGTCCCCCGGACAGCAAGAGACCCAGTACTTC
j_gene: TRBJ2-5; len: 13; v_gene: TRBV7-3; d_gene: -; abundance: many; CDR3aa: CASSGQPQETQYF; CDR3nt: TGTGCCAGCAGCGGGCAGCCCCAAGAGACCCAGTACTTC
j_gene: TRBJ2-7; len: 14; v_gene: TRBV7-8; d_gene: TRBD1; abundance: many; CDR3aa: CASSLGQVTYEQYF; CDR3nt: TGTGCCAGCAGCCTAGGACAGGTTACCTACGAGCAGTACTTC
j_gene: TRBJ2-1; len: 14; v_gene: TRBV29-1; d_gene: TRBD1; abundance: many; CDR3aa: CSVDDRESYNEQFF; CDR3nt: TGCAGCGTCGACGACAGGGAATCATACAATGAGCAGTTCTTC
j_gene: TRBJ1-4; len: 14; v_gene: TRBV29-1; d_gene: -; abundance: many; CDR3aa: CSIILGSLGEKLFF; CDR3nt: TGCAGCATTATTCTCGGGAGTTTGGGTGAAAAACTGTTTTTT
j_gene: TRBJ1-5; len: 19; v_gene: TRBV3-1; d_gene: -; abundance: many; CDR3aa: CASSPSTVSGIDSNQPQHF; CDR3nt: TGTGCCAGCAGCCCCTCGACGGTGTCAGGGATTGATAGCAATCAGCCCCAGCATTTT
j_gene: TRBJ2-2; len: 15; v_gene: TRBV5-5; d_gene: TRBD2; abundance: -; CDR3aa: CASSHGTRGPGELFF; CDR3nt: TGTGCCAGCAGCCACGGGACTAGAGGGCCCGGGGAGCTGTTTTTT
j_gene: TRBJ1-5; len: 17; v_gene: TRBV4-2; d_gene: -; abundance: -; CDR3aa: CASSQDLGRGSNQPQHF; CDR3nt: TGTGCCAGCAGCCAAGATTTGGGCAGGGGAAGCAATCAGCCCCAGCATTTT
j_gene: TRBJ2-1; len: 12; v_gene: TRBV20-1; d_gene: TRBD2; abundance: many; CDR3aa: CSARGRVNEQFF; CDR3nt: TGCAGTGCACGCGGGAGAGTAAATGAGCAGTTCTTC
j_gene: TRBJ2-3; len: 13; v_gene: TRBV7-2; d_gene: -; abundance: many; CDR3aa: CASSVGDLNTQYF; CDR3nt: TGTGCCAGCAGTGTCGGGGATTTGAATACGCAGTATTTT
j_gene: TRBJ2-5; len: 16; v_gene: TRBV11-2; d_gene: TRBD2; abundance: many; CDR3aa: CASSLGLAGSQETQYF; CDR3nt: TGTGCCAGCAGCTTAGGACTAGCGGGATCCCAAGAGACCCAGTACTTC
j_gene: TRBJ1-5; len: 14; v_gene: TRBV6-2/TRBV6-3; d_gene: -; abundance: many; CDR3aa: CASSPGAVNQPQHF; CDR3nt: TGTGCCAGCAGTCCAGGGGCAGTCAATCAGCCCCAGCATTTT